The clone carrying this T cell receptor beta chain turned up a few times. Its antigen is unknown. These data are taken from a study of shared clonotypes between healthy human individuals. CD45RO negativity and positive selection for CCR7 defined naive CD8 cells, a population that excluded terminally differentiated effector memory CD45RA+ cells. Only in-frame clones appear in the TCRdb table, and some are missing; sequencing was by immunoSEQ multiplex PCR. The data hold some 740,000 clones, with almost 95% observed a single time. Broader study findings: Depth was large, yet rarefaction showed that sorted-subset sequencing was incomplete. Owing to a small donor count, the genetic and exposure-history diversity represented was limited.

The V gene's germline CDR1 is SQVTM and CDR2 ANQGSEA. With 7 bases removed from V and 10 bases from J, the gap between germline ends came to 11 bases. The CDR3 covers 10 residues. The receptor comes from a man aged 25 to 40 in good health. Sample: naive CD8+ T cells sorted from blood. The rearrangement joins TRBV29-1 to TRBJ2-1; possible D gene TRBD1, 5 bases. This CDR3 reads CSAIWGEQFF. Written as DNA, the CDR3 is TGCAGCGCCATATGGGGCGAGCAGTTCTTC.